This T cell receptor (beta chain) emerged from a study of CD8 T cells in Susac syndrome. Random-hexamer reverse transcription was applied to about 0.45 to 1 ug RNA. Amplification of TCR beta CDR3 used immunoSEQ multiplex PCR across 54 Vbeta and 13 Jbeta. TCRdb passed the immunoSEQ multiplex PCR reads through MiXCR, listing each CDR3 protein once. The data show a few hundred thousand distinct CDR3 sequences, with approximately 85% seen just once and approximately 0.11% held by the top ten. The V and J ends lost 4 bases and 2 bases, in that order; junction bases with no gene match: 13. The CDR3 runs to 18 residues. Germline V gene lookup returns CDR1 MGHRA and CDR2 YSYEKL. Included as multiple sclerosis controls were treatment-naive patients who had stable or active relapsing-remitting disease.

V and J are TRBV4-1 and TRBJ2-3; TRBD2 aligns across 9 bases. The clonotype was recovered from a human donor with multiple sclerosis. The sample taken for sequencing was CD8+ T cells from PBMCs. The CDR3 sequence: CASSPRGSTSGLTDTQYF. DNA for the CDR3: TGCGCCAGCAGCCCGAGGGGATCGACTAGCGGCCTCACAGATACGCAGTATTTT.